This TCR beta chain emerged from a study of cytomegalovirus exposure and HLA in healthy donors. Donors in the study were healthy people who gave bone marrow. Study-wide findings and caveats: An analysis that was carried out later associated fewer than 20,000 TCR beta sequences with HLA alleles at 0.05 false discovery rate.

PCR amplification relied on 60 Vbeta primers (plus 13 Jbeta primers). Original analysis: A follow-up analysis tallied 86 million or so unique TCR beta chains, 8.5 million to 14 million shared. Assay: immunoSEQ multiplex PCR; the TCRdb copy retains only in-frame clones and omits some. V, J and clone size are taken as reported in that table, and D and trimming were inferred from the DNA itself. The data contain some 120,000 clones, approximately 80% of them singletons. Concerning this clone itself: Its cognate antigen is unknown.

The V and J ends lost 2 bases and 2 bases respectively, with 8 bases between them. Germline V gene data show CDR1 as GTSNPN and CDR2 as SVGIG (reference sequence). The CDR3 sequence is 13 residues long. The clonotype originates from a man younger than 45 in good health and CMV-seropositive. V gene TRBV30 combines with J gene TRBJ2-3, with a weak D call TRBD1 (5 bases). The specimen sequenced was PBMCs. CDR3 coding DNA: TGTGCCTGGAGTTGGACACTCACAGATACGCAGTATTTT. It translates to CAWSWTLTDTQYF.